This entry lists 14 T cell receptor beta chains sequenced from one sample in a study of CD8 T cells in ankylosing spondylitis. One entry per CDR3 protein results from TCRdb running MiXCR on the 5' RACE reads. The sample consists of some 150,000 distinct CDR3 sequences, approximately 10% of them appearing once. Sequenced material: blood, either unsorted or a sorted T cell fraction (not recorded which). The receptors derive from a female donor with ankylosing spondylitis or in good health (not recorded which).

This clonotype showed up many times. The rearrangement uses TRBV5-1 and TRBJ2-7, with no clear D. V was cut by 3 bases and J by 2 bases, with 12 bases left in between. The V gene's germline CDR1 is SGHRS and CDR2 YFSETQ. This CDR3 is built from 14 residues. As DNA, the CDR3 is TGCGCCAGCAGCTATTCCGGGCCCCCCTACGAGCAGTACTTC. This gives the protein CASSYSGPPYEQYF.

This clonotype is medium-sized (0.01 to 0.1%) in the sample. The genes are TRBV12-3 or TRBV12-4 and TRBJ1-1; D ambiguous. The CDR3 is 14 amino acids. The V and J ends lost 3 bases and 6 bases respectively, with 14 bases between them. The CDR3 region has the DNA TGTGCCAGCAGTTTTACGGAGGGAAGAGCTGAAGCTTTCTTT. Its translation: CASSFTEGRAEAFF.

About this clonotype: A clone one base away is much larger, so this may be a read error. The CDR3 sequence: CASRLASDSYGYTF. In DNA form, the CDR3 reads TGTGCCAGCCGCTTGGCCTCGGACAGCTATGGCTACACCTTC. The V and J genes are TRBV5-5 and TRBJ1-2, with D tentatively TRBD1 (6 bases). The CDR3 spans 14 residues. The germline CDR1 and CDR2 sequences are SGHKS and YYEKEE (reference sequence).

Notes on this clonotype: A much larger clone differs from this one at a single base, so this may be a read error. The chain has TRBV5-4 and TRBJ2-2; possibly TRBD1 or TRBD2 for D (5 bases each). Germline V CDR1 and CDR2: SGHNT, YYREEE (reference sequence). There are 15 residues in the CDR3. V was clipped by 3 bases and J by 6 bases, with 15 bases between them. The CDR3 sequence: CASSSEGTNAGELFF. CDR3 in DNA: TGTGCCAGCAGCTCCGAGGGGACCAACGCCGGGGAGCTGTTTTTT.

This clonotype was counted at least ten times. The chain combines TRBV20-1 with TRBJ1-5, with D possibly being TRBD1 (6 bases). Germline V gives CDR1 DFQATT, CDR2 SNEGSKA (reference sequence). With 5 bases removed from V and 7 bases from J, the gap between germline ends came to 18 bases. The CDR3 is 14 amino acids. The CDR3: CSARRRGIEQPQHF. The CDR3 nucleotides read TGCAGTGCTCGTAGGAGGGGGATAGAGCAGCCCCAGCATTTT.

This chain uses TRBV10-3 with TRBJ2-6; D possibly corresponds to TRBD2 (5 bases). The V end lost 8 bases, the J end lost 2 bases, and 13 bases lay between the germline ends. This CDR3 has 15 amino acids. CDR1 is ENHRY and CDR2 is SYGVKD in the germline V gene. Here the CDR3 reads CAISVGEPGANVLTF. The CDR3 coding sequence is TGTGCCATCTCAGTCGGGGAGCCTGGGGCCAACGTCCTGACTTTC.

On this clonotype: This may stem from a read error, because a much larger clone lies one nucleotide away. The CDR3 coding sequence is TGTCCCAGCAGTAGGGGACCTCAAGAGACCCAGTACTTC. This translates into CPSSRGPQETQYF. This chain links TRBV7-3 with TRBJ2-5, with D perhaps being TRBD1 or TRBD2 (5 bases each). CDR3 length: 13 residues. The V gene's germline CDR1 is SGHTA and CDR2 FQGTGA.

This clonotype was seen many times. The genes are TRBV21-1 and TRBJ2-1; TRBD1, the table's D call, lacks a check against the DNA. TRBV21-1 is a pseudogene locus. The CDR3 loop spans 13 amino acids. This CDR3 is CANQAGHYNEQFF. In nucleotides, the CDR3 is TGTGCCAACCAAGCCGGACATTACAATGAGCAGTTCTTC.

V and J are TRBV5-1 and TRBJ1-4; 7 bases map to TRBD1. V gave up 3 bases and J gave up 8 bases; unmatched junction bases: 7. CDR3 size: 14 residues. The germline gives CDR1 SGHRS, CDR2 YFSETQ. The CDR3 loop is CASSSGTAGEKLFF. Written as DNA, the CDR3 is TGCGCCAGCAGCTCCGGGACAGCCGGCGAAAAACTGTTTTTT.

This clonotype was recorded at least ten times. This chain connects TRBV10-3 to TRBJ1-5; no clear D gene. Germline V lookup: CDR1 ENHRY, CDR2 SYGVKD. V was trimmed by 10 bases and J by 3 bases, leaving 13 bases between them. This CDR3 has 13 amino acids. The CDR3 bases are TGTGCCACCTGTTCCTCCAACAATCAGCCCCAGCATTTT. It codes for CATCSSNNQPQHF.

There are many counts of this clonotype. The rearrangement uses TRBV4-1 and TRBJ1-3; no reliable D call. V was trimmed by 4 bases and J by 2 bases, leaving 6 bases between them. The CDR3 totals 13 residues. In germline, CDR1 is MGHRA, CDR2 YSYEKL. The CDR3 loop reads CASSPSTGNTIYF. The CDR3, as DNA: TGCGCCAGCAGCCCCAGTACTGGAAACACCATATATTTT.

This clonotype was observed at least ten times. This chain uses TRBV29-1 with TRBJ2-5, with 8 bases identical to TRBD1. Germline CDR1 SQVTM, CDR2 ANQGSEA. With 1 base clipped from V and 7 bases from J, the junction kept 11 bases outside the gene matches. The CDR3 has 15 amino acids. This chain's CDR3 is CSVEGGDRPSGTQYF. The CDR3 DNA reads TGCAGCGTTGAAGGTGGGGACAGGCCATCGGGGACCCAGTACTTC.

This clonotype was counted many times. This sequence joins TRBV15 and TRBJ1-3; TRBD1 matches 10 bases. Germline V CDR1 and CDR2: LNHNV, YYDKDF (reference sequence). The J segment lost 4 bases and the V segment lost 0 bases, leaving 6 bases of the junction unmatched. The CDR3 contains 17 residues. Here the CDR3 reads CATSRDPGQGVGNTIYF. The CDR3 DNA reads as TGTGCCACCAGCAGAGATCCAGGACAGGGGGTCGGAAACACCATATATTTT.

This clonotype was picked up many times. The chain links TRBV12-3 or TRBV12-4 to TRBJ2-7, with D unclear. The V end lost 7 bases, the J end lost 1 base, and 17 bases lay between the germline ends. The CDR3 length is 15 residues. CDR3 nucleotides: TGTGCCAGCACCCCCCGTGAAGCGTTGTCCTACGAGCAGTACTTC. It yields the protein CASTPREALSYEQYF.